The 28 T cell receptor beta chains below all came from one sample that was sequenced in a study of T cell responses to AZD1222 COVID-19 vaccine. TCRdb keeps only in-frame clones here, not all; method: immunoSEQ multiplex PCR. Among about 140,000 clones, around nine tenths were seen once, and the ten largest hold approximately 3.8%. The specimen was peripheral blood, collected 28 days after the second AZD1222 dose. The receptors here all came from an adult who received the AZD1222 COVID-19 vaccine.

The gene calls are TRBV7-3 and TRBJ1-2; TRBD1 is a possible D gene (6 bases). The length of the CDR3 is 13 residues. In germline, CDR1 is SGHTA, CDR2 FQGTGA. The V and J ends lost 5 bases and 8 bases respectively, with 15 bases between them. CDR3 in DNA: TGTGCCAGCAGCCCCAGGGGCGACGGAGGCTACACCTTC. Translated, it gives CASSPRGDGGYTF.

V and J are TRBV7-2 and TRBJ1-2, with D unclear. Trimming took 2 bases from V and 0 from J, leaving 13 bases between them. CDR1 and CDR2 from the germline V gene are SGHTA and FQGNSA. This CDR3 has 16 amino acids. The DNA for the CDR3 is TGTGCCAGCAGCTTACGGCAGACCCTCTCTAACTATGGCTACACCTTC. Protein product: CASSLRQTLSNYGYTF. Using reference TRBV7-2 and TRBJ1-2 for the parts outside the CDR3, the full variable domain is GAGVSQSPSNKVTEKGKDVELRCDPISGHTALYWYRQSLGQGLEFLIYFQGNSAPDKSGLPSDRFSAERTGGSVSTLTIQRTQQEDSAVYLCASSLRQTLSNYGYTFGSGTRLTVV.

The chain employs TRBV29-1 and TRBJ2-7; D unclear. Trimming removed 5 bases at V and 5 bases at J, with 7 bases between. Germline V CDR1 and CDR2: SQVTM, ANQGSEA. This CDR3 region has 10 residues. The CDR3 DNA sequence: TGCAGCGTTTGGAGCGACGAGCAGTACTTC. Its protein product is CSVWSDEQYF.

This clone was observed a single time. The chain combines TRBV7-3 with TRBJ1-6, with D tentatively TRBD1 (5 bases). Germline V lookup: CDR1 SGHTA, CDR2 FQGTGA. V was shortened by 1 base and J by 6 bases, with 13 bases between the two germline ends. CDR3 length equals 16 residues. The CDR3 loop reads CASSLIPRQSNSPLHF. In nucleotides, the CDR3 is TGTGCCAGCAGCTTAATTCCGAGACAGTCTAATTCACCCCTCCACTTT.

This chain connects TRBV6-6 to TRBJ2-7; the match to TRBD2 covers 7 bases. This CDR3 has 14 amino acids. V was pared by 1 base and J by 3 bases, with 3 bases of the junction left unmatched. CDR1 is MNHNY and CDR2 is SVGAGI in the germline V gene (reference sequence). The DNA of the CDR3 is TGTGCCAGCAGTTACTTTGGGGGGGACTACGAGCAGTACTTC. Its protein product is CASSYFGGDYEQYF.

About this clone itself: Other nucleotide sequences in the sample specify the same CDR3. V is TRBV29-1 and J is TRBJ2-6, with 7 bases lining up with TRBD1. The ends lost 6 bases at V and 1 base at J; junction bases unmatched: 0. The CDR3 consists of 13 residues. Germline lookup yields CDR1 SQVTM and CDR2 ANQGSEA. The CDR3 sequence: CSVQGSGANVLTF. DNA for the CDR3: TGCAGCGTACAGGGGTCTGGGGCCAACGTCCTGACTTTC. The variable domain in full, completed from reference TRBV29-1 and TRBJ2-6, reads SAVISQKPSRDICQRGTSLTIQCQVDSQVTMMFWYRQQPGQSLTLIATANQGSEATYESGFVIDKFPISRPNLTFSTLTVSNMSPEDSSIYLCSVQGSGANVLTFGAGSRLTVL.

Remarks on this clone: Other DNA sequences in the same sample also yield this CDR3. The chain joins TRBV19 to TRBJ1-5; D remains unclear. CDR1 is LNHDA, CDR2 SQIVND, per germline (reference sequence). This CDR3 comprises 13 residues. V shed 1 base and J shed 3 bases, with 4 bases lying between them. CDR3 residues: CASSIGHNQPQHF. CDR3 sequence (DNA): TGTGCCAGTAGTATAGGACACAATCAGCCCCAGCATTTT.

V is TRBV11-2 and J is TRBJ2-7; D unclear. This CDR3 is built from 14 residues. With 1 base removed from V and 6 bases from J, the gap between germline ends came to 13 bases. The germline V gene encodes CDR1 SGHAT and CDR2 FQNNGV. The CDR3 sequence is CASSLAGYHPEQYF. DNA for the CDR3: TGTGCCAGCAGCTTAGCGGGCTACCATCCCGAGCAGTACTTC.

The chain is built from TRBV19 and TRBJ1-6; D is undetermined. V was pared by 2 bases and J by 0 bases, with 11 bases between. The CDR3 runs to 17 residues. Germline-derived CDR1 and CDR2 are LNHDA and SQIVND (reference sequence). DNA for the CDR3: TGTGCCAGTAGTATAATAAGGCGGAGCTCCTATAATTCACCCCTCCACTTT. This gives the protein CASSIIRRSSYNSPLHF.

Concerning this clone: The same CDR3 arises from other DNA sequences in this sample as well. This chain uses TRBV6-2 or TRBV6-3 with TRBJ2-7; D unclear. CDR1 and CDR2 from the germline V gene are MNHEY and SVGEGT. The CDR3 has 13 amino acids. V was clipped by 4 bases and J by 6 bases, with 13 bases between them. CDR3 loop: CASSFPPPAEQYF. CDR3 DNA sequence: TGTGCCAGCAGTTTCCCACCGCCGGCCGAGCAGTACTTC.

The chain employs TRBV18 and TRBJ2-1, with a possible D match to TRBD2 (5 bases). CDR3 length: 16 residues. V lost 2 bases to trimming and J lost 7 bases, with 18 bases between them. Germline lookup yields CDR1 KGHSH and CDR2 LQKENI. DNA of the CDR3: TGTGCCAGCTCACCAAGCGTAACAGCCACGGGGAATGAGCAGTTCTTC. Protein sequence: CASSPSVTATGNEQFF.

CDR3 loop: CASSYASGAQPQHF. CDR3 DNA: TGTGCCAGCAGTTACGCATCGGGGGCTCAGCCCCAGCATTTT. The chain links TRBV6-2 or TRBV6-3 to TRBJ1-5; tentatively, D is TRBD1 (6 bases). V shed 2 bases and J shed 6 bases, with 11 bases lying between them. Germline assignment: CDR1 MNHEY and CDR2 SVGEGT. The CDR3 contains 14 residues.

The chain carries TRBV27 and TRBJ2-3, with 8 bases fitting TRBD1. J gave up 5 bases and V 5 bases, and 6 bases lay outside the gene matches. Per the germline V gene, CDR1 is MNHEY and CDR2 is SMNVEV (reference sequence). This CDR3 has 14 amino acids. In DNA, the CDR3 is TGTGCCAGCAGTGTCCAGGGGGCCAGAGATACGCAGTATTTT. Translated, it gives CASSVQGARDTQYF.

The rearrangement uses TRBV3-1 (or the pseudogene TRBV3-2) and TRBJ1-1, with TRBD1 identical over 8 bases. The CDR3 runs 12 residues. CDR1 and CDR2 (germline): LGHDT, YNNKEL (reference sequence). With 1 base clipped from V and 14 bases from J, the junction kept 6 bases outside the gene matches. The CDR3 here is CASSQGDRLRFF. The CDR3, as DNA: TGTGCCAGCAGCCAAGGGGACAGGCTTCGGTTCTTT.

The V call is TRBV19, the J call TRBJ2-7, with D possibly being TRBD2 (7 bases). V was pared by 1 base and J by 4 bases, with 11 bases between. The CDR3 has 14 residues. In germline, CDR1 is LNHDA, CDR2 SQIVND (reference sequence). CDR3: CASSIAGGRYEQYF. The CDR3 DNA is TGTGCCAGTAGTATAGCGGGGGGCCGGTACGAGCAGTACTTC.

The chain couples TRBV19 to TRBJ1-2; D might be TRBD1 (6 bases). The CDR3 covers 14 residues. Trimming pared 7 bases from V and 8 bases from J, leaving 20 bases between. Germline values: CDR1 LNHDA, CDR2 SQIVND (reference sequence). The CDR3 DNA reads as TGTGCCAGTAACCTGGTCGGGGGGCTATGGGGCTACACCTTC. It encodes CASNLVGGLWGYTF.

The rearrangement links TRBV5-1 to TRBJ2-3, with D tentatively TRBD1 or TRBD2 (5 bases each). This CDR3 contains 15 residues. Between the trimmed V and J ends, which lost 2 bases and 2 bases, there was a span of 12 bases. CDR1 and CDR2 (germline): SGHRS, YFSETQ. CDR3 DNA: TGCGCCAGCAGCTTCGTGGGGGATTCCACAGATACGCAGTATTTT. As protein: CASSFVGDSTDTQYF.

The CDR3 spells CASSPTPTGATGNTIYF. The CDR3 coding sequence is TGTGCCAGCAGCCCGACCCCAACTGGGGCTACTGGAAACACCATATATTTT. The chain employs TRBV7-8 and TRBJ1-3; D might be TRBD1 (5 bases). Trimming cost V 5 bases and J 2 bases, with 19 bases left between them. This CDR3 is built from 17 residues. The germline gives CDR1 SGHVS, CDR2 FQNEAQ. Filled out from reference TRBV7-8 and TRBJ1-3, the complete variable domain reads GAGVSQSPRYKVAKRGQDVALRCDPISGHVSLFWYQQALGQGPEFLTYFQNEAQLDKSGLPSDRFFAERPEGSVSTLKIQRTQQEDSAVYLCASSPTPTGATGNTIYFGEGSWLTVV.

The V call is TRBV6-4, the J call TRBJ2-6, with D perhaps TRBD1 (5 bases). The V end was cut by 2 bases, the J end by 2 bases, with 10 bases between. The CDR3 totals 16 residues. Germline V CDR1 and CDR2: MRHNA, SNTAGT. The CDR3 DNA reads as TGTGCCAGCAGTGACACAGGAATTCCTGGGGCCAACGTCCTGACTTTC. Its protein is CASSDTGIPGANVLTF.

The chain has TRBV7-3 and TRBJ2-3, with TRBD1 matching over 7 bases. The ends lost 6 bases at V and 4 bases at J; junction bases unmatched: 10. Germline V gene lookup returns CDR1 SGHTA and CDR2 FQGTGA. This CDR3 has 15 amino acids. The CDR3 sequence: CASSRGGPGPDTQYF. CDR3 nucleotide sequence: TGTGCCAGCAGTCGAGGGGGCCCGGGGCCAGATACGCAGTATTTT.

The rearrangement uses TRBV7-8 and TRBJ1-5; TRBD1 aligns across 7 bases. With 4 bases clipped from V and 4 bases from J, the junction kept 7 bases outside the gene matches. Germline CDR1 SGHVS, CDR2 FQNEAQ. The CDR3 has 15 residues. In nucleotides, the CDR3 is TGTGCCAGCAGCTCGACAGGGATACGAAATCAGCCCCAGCATTTT. It translates to CASSSTGIRNQPQHF.

V and J are TRBV6-5 and TRBJ1-1; maybe TRBD1 (6 bases). V lost 6 bases and J lost 3, with 8 bases in between. Germline assignment: CDR1 MNHEY and CDR2 SVGAGI. The CDR3 loop spans 12 amino acids. This CDR3 reads CASRSGDTEAFF. The CDR3 nucleotides are TGTGCCAGCAGGTCAGGGGACACTGAAGCTTTCTTT.

The V call is TRBV5-1, the J call TRBJ2-2; the D is unclear. V was shortened by 1 base and J by 0 bases, with 7 bases between the two germline ends. CDR1 SGHRS and CDR2 YFSETQ come from the germline V gene. The CDR3 loop spans 15 amino acids. The CDR3 DNA reads as TGCGCCAGCAGCTTGCACACTGCGAACACCGGGGAGCTGTTTTTT. Its translation is CASSLHTANTGELFF. Combining the CDR3 with reference TRBV5-1 and TRBJ2-2 gives the whole variable domain KAGVTQTPRYLIKTRGQQVTLSCSPISGHRSVSWYQQTPGQGLQFLFEYFSETQRNKGNFPGRFSGRQFSNSRSEMNVSTLELGDSALYLCASSLHTANTGELFFGEGSRLTVL.

DNA of the CDR3: TGTGCCAGCAGTTTACCGGGGGCCGGAAACACCATATATTTT. This codes for CASSLPGAGNTIYF. The chain joins TRBV28 to TRBJ1-3, with TRBD1 as a possible D gene (6 bases). With 2 bases removed from V and 4 bases from J, the gap between germline ends came to 9 bases. The germline V gene encodes CDR1 MDHEN and CDR2 SYDVKM. CDR3 size: 14 residues.

The V gene is TRBV3-1 (or the pseudogene TRBV3-2), the J gene TRBJ2-7; unclear D gene. The germline CDR1 and CDR2 sequences are LGHDT and YNNKEL (reference sequence). V lost 4 bases and J lost 2, with 21 bases in between. CDR3 length: 17 amino acids. CDR3: CASSPPKKDGFTYEQYF. In DNA, the CDR3 is TGTGCCAGCAGCCCCCCAAAAAAGGACGGATTTACCTACGAGCAGTACTTC.

The chain employs TRBV24-1 and TRBJ1-2, with TRBD1 as a possible D gene (5 bases). Germline V gives CDR1 KGHDR, CDR2 SFDVKD. Trimming cost V 6 bases and J 8 bases, with 15 bases left between them. The CDR3 contains 13 residues. The CDR3 region is CATSPGTRGGYTF. CDR3 in DNA: TGTGCCACCAGTCCGGGGACTCGGGGGGGCTACACCTTC.

The gene calls are TRBV7-9 and TRBJ2-5; 10 bases align to TRBD1. Trimming cost V 5 bases and J 2 bases; bases outside gene matches: 5. The CDR3 sequence is 15 residues long. Germline CDR1 and CDR2: SEHNR and FQNEAQ (reference sequence). CDR3 coding DNA: TGTGCCAGCAGCGGGACAGGGGTTAGGCAAGAGACCCAGTACTTC. Translation: CASSGTGVRQETQYF.

This chain connects TRBV5-6 to TRBJ2-5; D is unclear. V was cut by 6 bases and J by 7 bases, with 16 bases left in between. The CDR3 extends over 13 amino acids. Germline V gene lookup returns CDR1 SGHDT and CDR2 YYEEEE. The CDR3 DNA follows: TGTGCCAGCACCTCGAGACCCCTGGGGACCCAGTACTTC. It specifies CASTSRPLGTQYF. The variable domain in full, completed from reference TRBV5-6 and TRBJ2-5, reads DAGVTQSPTHLIKTRGQQVTLRCSPKSGHDTVSWYQQALGQGPQFIFQYYEEEERQRGNFPDRFSGHQFPNYSSELNVNALLLGDSALYLCASTSRPLGTQYFGPGTRLLVL.